The clone carrying this T cell receptor beta chain was recorded once. The PCR had 60 Vbeta and 13 Jbeta primers. Some clones are missing from TCRdb's copy, which holds only in-frame ones; the method was immunoSEQ multiplex PCR. Counted here are some 190,000 clones, approximately 80% occurring once; the ten biggest clones make up 0.95% to 1.5%. The CDR3 is 13 residues long. Germline loops: CDR1 GTSNPN, CDR2 SVGIG (reference sequence). V gave up 1 base and J gave up 3 bases, with 10 bases separating them. These data originate in a study of cytomegalovirus exposure and HLA in healthy donors. As for the study in general: As released early, the data held 65 million to 90 million unique TCRs from HLA-typed donors.

This receptor was obtained from a boy between 2 and 10 years old in good health and CMV-seronegative. The V and J genes are TRBV30 and TRBJ2-7, with D unresolved. Specimen: PBMCs. The CDR3: CAWSGLILYEQYF. Here the CDR3 DNA reads TGTGCCTGGAGTGGGCTGATTCTCTACGAGCAGTACTTC.